This T cell receptor beta chain was recorded in a study of cytomegalovirus exposure and HLA in healthy donors. Study background: About 80 million unique TCR sequences came from HLA-typed donors in an early release.

Turning to this clone: Antigen: not known.

Study findings and constraints: In an earlier analysis, in several hundred donors, most V segments appeared productive either ~90% or ~30% of the time. The study dropped some indistinguishable V segments, TRBV6-2 and TRBV6-3 among them. Despite most TCR sequences being rare, some public TCRs occurred in many donors.

From germline, CDR1 is SGHNT and CDR2 YYREEE (reference sequence). Trimming pared 5 bases from V and 5 bases from J, leaving 11 bases between. The CDR3 contains 12 residues. PCR employed 60 Vbeta and 13 Jbeta primers. Only in-frame clones appear in the TCRdb table, and some are missing; sequencing was by immunoSEQ multiplex PCR. The table shows over 150,000 clones, with over 70% occurring only once. Specimen: PBMCs. This rearrangement joins TRBV5-4 to TRBJ2-7; tentative D call: TRBD1 (6 bases). The receptor was derived from a boy aged 2 to 9 in good health and CMV-seronegative. The CDR3 reads CASRDSDNEQYF. In nucleotides, the CDR3 is TGTGCCAGCAGGGACAGTGACAACGAGCAGTACTTC.